What follows is one T cell receptor beta chain and its context. The antigen is undetermined. The sample originates from a study of glioma-infiltrating T cells. General study points: Tissue and blood shared very few CDR3 sequences. Gliomas, especially low-grade, showed above-expected tissue-blood divergence; non-neoplastic patients showed below.

V lost 7 bases and J lost 4, with 19 bases in between. The CDR3 is 15 residues long. The V gene's germline CDR1 is MNHEY and CDR2 SMNVEV (reference sequence). Using RNA template, CDR3s of TCR alpha and beta were amplified with iRepertoire arm-PCR. Tissue mRNA or PBMC total RNA, roughly 90-450 ng, went into one-step reverse transcription and amplification. MiXCR, run by TCRdb on the multiplex PCR reads, gives a single entry per CDR3 protein. Of approximately 190,000 distinct CDR3 sequences listed, over 30% are singletons. Input material: glioma tissue, nonneoplastic brain tissue, or PBMCs (not recorded which). The rearrangement joins TRBV27 to TRBJ1-1; D is ambiguous. This clonotype originated in a human donor with low-grade glioma or glioblastoma, undergoing nonglioma brain surgery, or in good health (not recorded which). The CDR3 nucleotides read TGTGCCAGCACCCCAGTGGGCAGGCCGAGCACTGAAGCTTTCTTT. This sequence encodes CASTPVGRPSTEAFF.